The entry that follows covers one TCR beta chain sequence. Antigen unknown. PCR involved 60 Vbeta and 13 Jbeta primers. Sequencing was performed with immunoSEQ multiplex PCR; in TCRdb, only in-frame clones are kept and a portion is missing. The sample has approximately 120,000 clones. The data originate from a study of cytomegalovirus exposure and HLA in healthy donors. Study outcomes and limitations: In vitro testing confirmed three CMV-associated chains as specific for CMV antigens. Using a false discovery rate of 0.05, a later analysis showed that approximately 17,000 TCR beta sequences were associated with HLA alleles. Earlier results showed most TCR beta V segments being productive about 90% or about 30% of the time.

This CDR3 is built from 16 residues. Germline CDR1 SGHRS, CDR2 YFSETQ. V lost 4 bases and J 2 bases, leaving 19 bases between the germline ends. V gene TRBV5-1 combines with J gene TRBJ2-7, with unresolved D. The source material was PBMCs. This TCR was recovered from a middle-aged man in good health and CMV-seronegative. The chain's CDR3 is CASSLEPVLTTYEQYF. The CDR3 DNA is TGCGCCAGCAGCCTGGAGCCGGTACTTACCACCTACGAGCAGTACTTC.